This TCR beta chain originates from a study of shared clonotypes between healthy human individuals. Overall study: Each donor had three CD4 naive, three CD4 memory, two CD8 naive and one CD8 memory plate.

The protocol was immunoSEQ multiplex PCR, while the TCRdb copy is restricted to in-frame clones and leaves out a portion. The table has a few hundred thousand clones, about 74% seen once. The ends were cut back, 1 base at V and 9 bases at J, with 4 bases in the middle. The CDR3 spans 10 residues. The germline CDR1 and CDR2 sequences are SNHLY and FYNNEI. Comments on this clone: It differs at one base from a far larger clone, so likely a read error.

The TCR originated in a man aged 25 to 40 in good health. Material: memory CD4+ T cells sorted from blood. The subset denotes: CD45RA-negative fraction. The chain has TRBV2 and TRBJ2-7; D unresolved. This CDR3 reads CASSEVGQYF. Here the CDR3 DNA reads TGTGCCAGCAGTGAAGTTGGGCAGTACTTC.